Presented here are 8 T cell receptor beta chains from one specimen sequenced in a study of blood T cells in healthy people across ages. A second about 7 to 12 cycle PCR used barcoded and J-beta primers. TCRdb processed the 5' RACE reads anew with MiXCR; each CDR3 protein has one entry. The profile covers over 1,300,000 distinct CDR3 sequences, with 45% to 70% appearing a single time and 6.5% to 8% taken by the ten largest. Input material: blood. The receptors come from a young man in good health.

The chain links TRBV12-3 or TRBV12-4 to TRBJ2-5, with D possibly called TRBD1 or TRBD2 (6 bases each). This CDR3 has 12 amino acids. V was cut by 7 bases and J by 5 bases, with 11 bases left in between. The CDR3, as DNA: TGTGCCAGCAACTGGAGGGGGGAGACCCAGTACTTC. This codes for CASNWRGETQYF.

This sequence joins TRBV20-1 and TRBJ2-3; 7 positions match TRBD1. J was trimmed by 1 base and V by 0 bases; bases with no gene match: 10. Germline lookup yields CDR1 DFQATT and CDR2 SNEGSKA (reference sequence). The CDR3 is 17 residues long. The DNA of the CDR3 is TGCAGTGCTAGAGATCAAACAGGGGCTACGGGCACAGATACGCAGTATTTT. It yields the protein CSARDQTGATGTDTQYF.

V gene TRBV20-1 combines with J gene TRBJ1-2, with D perhaps TRBD1 (5 bases). This CDR3 comprises 15 residues. The V end was cut by 1 base, the J end by 3 bases, with 15 bases between. The germline V gene has CDR1 DFQATT and CDR2 SNEGSKA (reference sequence). This CDR3 reads CSARGAGLGDYGYTF. In nucleotides, the CDR3 is TGCAGTGCTAGAGGGGCAGGGTTGGGGGACTATGGCTACACCTTC.

The rearrangement uses TRBV9 and TRBJ2-3; maybe TRBD1 (5 bases). This CDR3 has 15 amino acids. V was pared by 1 base and J by 2 bases, with 11 bases between. CDR1 is SGDLS and CDR2 is YYNGEE in the germline V gene. The CDR3 sequence is CASSVWSRDTDTQYF. The CDR3 DNA is TGTGCCAGCAGCGTATGGTCCAGGGACACAGATACGCAGTATTTT.

This rearrangement joins TRBV12-3 or TRBV12-4 to TRBJ2-3; TRBD1 agrees at 7 bases. V lost 1 base and J lost 4; bases outside the gene matches: 11. CDR3 length: 17 residues. As DNA, the CDR3 is TGTGCCAGCAGTTTAGGTCGGTCAGGGGGTTATGCAGATACGCAGTATTTT. It codes for CASSLGRSGGYADTQYF.

V usage is TRBV6-1 and J usage is TRBJ1-5; D unresolved. V was pared by 1 base and J by 0 bases, with 7 bases between. CDR3 length: 15 residues. Germline V gives CDR1 MNHNS, CDR2 SASEGT. CDR3 sequence: CASSEGPDSNQPQHF. The CDR3 bases are TGTGCCAGCAGTGAAGGGCCTGATAGCAATCAGCCCCAGCATTTT.

This clonotype showed up just a few times. The chain recombines TRBV18 with TRBJ1-1; possibly TRBD1 for D (5 bases). This CDR3 region has 15 residues. V was clipped by 2 bases and J by 1 base, with 11 bases between them. In germline, CDR1 is KGHSH, CDR2 LQKENI. CDR3 nucleotide sequence: TGTGCCAGCTCACCAAGTACCAGGGCGAACACTGAAGCTTTCTTT. It translates to CASSPSTRANTEAFF.

Only a few counts were recorded for this clonotype. V and J are TRBV4-1 and TRBJ1-4; TRBD1 agrees at 8 bases. The CDR3 is made up of 18 amino acids. V dropped 4 bases and J dropped 6; count of bases not matched to a gene: 16. Germline V CDR1 and CDR2: MGHRA, YSYEKL. The CDR3 coding sequence is TGCGCCAGCAGCCCCAGTGCGGGACAGGTCGTCGTTTATGAAAAACTGTTTTTT. Its protein product is CASSPSAGQVVVYEKLFF.